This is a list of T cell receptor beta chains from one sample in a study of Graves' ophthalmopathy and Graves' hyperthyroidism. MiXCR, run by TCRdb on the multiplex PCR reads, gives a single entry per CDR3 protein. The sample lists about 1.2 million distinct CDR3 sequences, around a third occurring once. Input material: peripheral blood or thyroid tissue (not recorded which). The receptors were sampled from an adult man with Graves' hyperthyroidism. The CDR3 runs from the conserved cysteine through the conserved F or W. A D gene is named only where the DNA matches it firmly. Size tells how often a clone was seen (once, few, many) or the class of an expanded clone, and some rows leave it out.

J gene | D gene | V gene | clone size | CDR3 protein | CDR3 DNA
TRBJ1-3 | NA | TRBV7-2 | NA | CASSPYLKMGSGNTIYF | TGTGCCAGCAGCCCATATCTCAAGATGGGCTCTGGAAACACCATATATTTT
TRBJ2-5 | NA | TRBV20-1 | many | CSARARLPQETQYF | TGCAGTGCTAGGGCCCGACTGCCCCAAGAGACCCAGTACTTC
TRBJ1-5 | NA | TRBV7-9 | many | CASSLDGTQPQHF | TGTGCCAGCAGCTTAGACGGGACTCAGCCCCAGCATTTT
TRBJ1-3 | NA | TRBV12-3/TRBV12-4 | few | CASSQASQSGNTIYF | TGTGCCAGCAGCCAAGCATCGCAATCTGGAAACACCATATATTTT
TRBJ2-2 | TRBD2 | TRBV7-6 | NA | CASSPLLAGGRTGELFF | TGTGCCAGCAGCCCTCTACTAGCGGGGGGTCGGACCGGGGAGCTGTTTTTT
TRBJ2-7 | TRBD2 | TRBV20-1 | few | CSARGLAGVGEQYF | TGCAGTGCTAGAGGACTAGCGGGAGTTGGGGAGCAGTACTTC
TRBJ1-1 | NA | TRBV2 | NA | CASSYRLWERNTEAFF | TGTGCCAGCAGTTACAGATTATGGGAAAGAAACACTGAAGCTTTCTTT
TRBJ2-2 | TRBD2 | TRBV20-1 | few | CSARGPGLAGVVGELFF | TGCAGTGCTAGAGGACCGGGACTAGCGGGGGTGGTCGGGGAGCTGTTTTTT
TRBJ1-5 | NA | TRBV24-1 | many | CATQGTLNQPQHF | TGTGCCACCCAAGGGACACTTAATCAGCCCCAGCATTTT
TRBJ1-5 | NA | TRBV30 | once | CAWKYRAWEVSNQPQHF | TGTGCCTGGAAATACAGGGCGTGGGAGGTTAGCAATCAGCCCCAGCATTTT
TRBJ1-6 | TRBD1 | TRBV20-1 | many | CSAREQGNSPLHF | TGCAGTGCTAGAGAACAGGGGAATTCACCCCTCCACTTT
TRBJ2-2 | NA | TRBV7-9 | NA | CASSLALLDAGELFF | TGTGCCAGCAGCTTAGCGCTTTTGGACGCCGGGGAGCTGTTTTTT
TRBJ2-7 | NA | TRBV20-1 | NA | CSARPGGGRYEQYF | TGCAGTGCTAGACCTGGGGGAGGTCGTTACGAGCAGTACTTC
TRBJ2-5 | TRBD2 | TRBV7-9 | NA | CASSSNGRAGWAQYF | TGTGCCAGCAGCTCCAACGGGAGGGCCGGGTGGGCCCAGTACTTC
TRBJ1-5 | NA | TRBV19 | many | CASSKEEASNQPQHF | TGTGCCAGTAGTAAAGAGGAGGCGAGCAATCAGCCCCAGCATTTT
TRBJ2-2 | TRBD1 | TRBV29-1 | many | CSVPRGRVGGELFF | TGCAGCGTTCCCAGGGGGCGCGTAGGCGGGGAGCTGTTTTTT
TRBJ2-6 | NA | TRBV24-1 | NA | CATSDRPGTAGANVLTF | TGTGCCACCAGTGATAGGCCAGGGACGGCTGGGGCCAACGTCCTGACTTTC
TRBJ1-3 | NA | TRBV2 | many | CASRDRTDGRNTIYF | TGTGCCAGCAGAGATAGGACAGATGGAAGAAACACCATATATTTT
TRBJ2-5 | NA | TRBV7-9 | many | CASSTNREGQETQYF | TGTGCCAGCAGCACCAACAGGGAGGGTCAAGAGACCCAGTACTTC
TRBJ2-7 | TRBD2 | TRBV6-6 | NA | CASSAGLAGATEQYF | TGTGCCAGCAGTGCGGGACTAGCGGGGGCAACCGAGCAGTACTTC
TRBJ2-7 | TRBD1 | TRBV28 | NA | CATLQGTASYEQYF | TGTGCCACCCTCCAAGGGACAGCATCCTACGAGCAGTACTTC
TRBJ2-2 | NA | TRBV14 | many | CASSLRIGSAGELFF | TGTGCCAGCAGCCTGAGGATCGGTAGCGCCGGGGAGCTGTTTTTT
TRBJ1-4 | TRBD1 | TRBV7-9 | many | CASSRDRGAEKLFF | TGTGCCAGCAGCCGAGACAGGGGCGCTGAAAAACTGTTTTTT
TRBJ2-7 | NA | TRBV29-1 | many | CSVDRDYEQYF | TGCAGCGTTGACCGGGACTACGAGCAGTACTTC
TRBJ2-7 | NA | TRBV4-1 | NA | CASSQGAGRPYEQYF | TGCGCCAGCAGCCAAGGTGCAGGGAGGCCCTACGAGCAGTACTTC
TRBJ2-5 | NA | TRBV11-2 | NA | CASSYPPDVTGVLETQYF | TGTGCCAGCAGCTACCCCCCCGACGTGACAGGTGTATTGGAGACCCAGTACTTC
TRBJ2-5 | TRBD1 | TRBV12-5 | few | CASGLTSGQGGETQYF | TGTGCTAGTGGTTTGACCTCCGGACAGGGAGGAGAGACCCAGTACTTC
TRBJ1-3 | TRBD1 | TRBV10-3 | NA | CAISADRAGNTIYF | TGTGCCATCAGTGCTGACAGGGCTGGAAACACCATATATTTT
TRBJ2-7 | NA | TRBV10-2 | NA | CASTADSKIYEQYF | TGCGCCAGCACCGCCGACAGCAAGATCTACGAGCAGTACTTC
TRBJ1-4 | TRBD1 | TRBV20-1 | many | CSATDRVDAGLFF | TGCAGTGCTACAGACAGGGTGGATGCAGGACTGTTTTTT
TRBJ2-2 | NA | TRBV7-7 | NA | CASRTDRGELFF | TGTGCTAGCAGGACAGACCGGGGGGAGCTGTTTTTT
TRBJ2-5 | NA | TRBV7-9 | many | CASSFIKETQYF | TGTGCCAGCAGCTTCATAAAAGAGACCCAGTACTTC
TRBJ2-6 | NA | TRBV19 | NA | CASSIMLPGANVLTF | TGTGCCAGTAGTATCATGCTCCCTGGGGCCAACGTCCTGACTTTC
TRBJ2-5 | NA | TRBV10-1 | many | CASSDATQETQYF | TGCGCCAGCAGTGATGCTACGCAAGAGACCCAGTACTTC
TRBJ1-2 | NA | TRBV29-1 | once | CSVSEANYGYTF | TGCAGCGTTTCCGAAGCTAACTATGGCTACACCTTC
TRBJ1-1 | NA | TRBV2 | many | CASSDSRGVRNTEAFF | TGTGCCAGCAGTGATTCTCGGGGGGTTCGAAACACTGAAGCTTTCTTT
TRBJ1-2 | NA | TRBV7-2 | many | CASSSYLEVDYGYTF | TGTGCCAGCAGCTCATACTTAGAGGTGGACTATGGCTACACCTTC
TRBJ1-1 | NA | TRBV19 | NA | CASSSSRSVNTEAFF | TGTGCCAGTAGCAGCTCACGGTCGGTGAACACTGAAGCTTTCTTT
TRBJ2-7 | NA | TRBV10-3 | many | CAITGSVGSGEQYF | TGTGCCATCACCGGGTCCGTGGGCTCAGGCGAGCAGTACTTC
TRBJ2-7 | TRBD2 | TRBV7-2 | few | CASSLGLAGGGEQYF | TGTGCCAGCAGCTTAGGATTAGCGGGGGGGGGTGAGCAGTACTTC
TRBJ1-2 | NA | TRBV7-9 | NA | CASSRDILNYGYTF | TGTGCCAGCAGTAGGGACATTTTAAACTATGGCTACACCTTC
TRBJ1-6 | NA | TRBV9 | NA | CASSVGGGDTGDTPDSPLHF | TGTGCCAGCAGCGTAGGAGGGGGGGACACCGGGGACACTCCTGATTCACCCCTCCACTTT
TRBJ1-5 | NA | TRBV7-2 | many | CASSARVSTSQPQHF | TGTGCCAGCAGCGCTAGGGTCAGCACAAGTCAGCCCCAGCATTTT
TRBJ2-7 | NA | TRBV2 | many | CASSEGGQGGYEQYF | TGTGCCAGCAGTGAAGGGGGGCAGGGGGGCTACGAGCAGTACTTC
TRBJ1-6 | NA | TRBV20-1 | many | CSATRTDSPLHF | TGCAGTGCTACAAGGACAGACTCACCCCTCCACTTT
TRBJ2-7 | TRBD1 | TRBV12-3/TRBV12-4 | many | CASSLAWTGVYEQYF | TGTGCCAGCAGTTTAGCTTGGACAGGGGTCTACGAGCAGTACTTC
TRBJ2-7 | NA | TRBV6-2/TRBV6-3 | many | CASSSAGYEQYF | TGTGCCAGCAGTTCCGCTGGGTACGAGCAGTACTTC
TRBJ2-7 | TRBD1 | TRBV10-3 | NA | CAISWTGLYEQYF | TGTGCCATCAGCTGGACAGGGCTCTACGAGCAGTACTTC
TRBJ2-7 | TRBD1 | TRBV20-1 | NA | CSATWTGKSYEQYF | TGCAGTGCTACCTGGACAGGGAAGTCCTACGAGCAGTACTTC